The clone carrying this T cell receptor beta chain was recorded once. The data were obtained in a study of OX40 agonist ivuxolimab in advanced cancers. The assay was immunoSEQ multiplex PCR, and TCRdb's table has in-frame clones only and misses some. The sample lists roughly 50,000 clones, about 82% seen once, with about 1% in the top ten. This TCR came from an adult with an advanced solid tumor such as melanoma, head and neck, liver or kidney cancer. Sequencing was performed on CD4+ or CD8+ T cells sorted from blood, taken in a trial of the OX40 agonist ivuxolimab.

Here the CDR3 reads CASSPLLGQGANYGYTF. The DNA for the CDR3 is TGTGCCAGCAGTCCTCTCCTCGGACAGGGGGCTAACTATGGCTACACCTTC. The chain carries TRBV28 and TRBJ1-2; 10 positions match TRBD1. The CDR3 consists of 17 residues. Germline V gene sequence: CDR1 MDHEN, CDR2 SYDVKM. J lost 0 bases, V lost 5 bases, and 9 bases had no gene match.